A selection of T cell receptor beta chains follows, all from one sample in a study of blood T cell repertoires in COVID-19. The protocol was immunoSEQ multiplex PCR, while the TCRdb copy is restricted to in-frame clones and leaves out a portion. Here the sample spans 95,000 to 150,000 clones, 80% being singletons. Sequencing was carried out using peripheral blood. These receptors originate from a man aged 60-69 years with active or convalescent COVID-19. Each CDR3 is given with its conserved first and last residue. Each record gives: D gene, V gene, CDR3 length, clone size, J gene, CDR3 protein, CDR3 DNA. The D gene is left open where the match is weak. Size is stated for part of the rows, as once, few or many counts, or as a class when the clone is expanded.

d_gene: NA; v_gene: TRBV6-5; len: 13; abundance: NA; j_gene: TRBJ2-7; CDR3aa: CASGFGLSYEQYF; CDR3nt: TGTGCCAGCGGCTTTGGGCTCTCCTACGAGCAGTACTTC
d_gene: TRBD1; v_gene: TRBV18; len: 18; abundance: few; j_gene: TRBJ1-2; CDR3aa: CASSQQLASGQVHYGYTF; CDR3nt: TGTGCCAGCTCACAGCAATTAGCGTCGGGACAGGTGCACTATGGCTACACCTTC
d_gene: NA; v_gene: TRBV5-1; len: 14; abundance: NA; j_gene: TRBJ2-5; CDR3aa: CASCPGGAGETQYF; CDR3nt: TGCGCCAGCTGTCCGGGGGGCGCAGGGGAGACCCAGTACTTC
d_gene: TRBD2; v_gene: TRBV7-2; len: 18; abundance: NA; j_gene: TRBJ2-7; CDR3aa: CASSSHSPGLAGANEQYF; CDR3nt: TGTGCCAGCAGCTCACACTCACCGGGACTAGCGGGAGCCAACGAGCAGTACTTC
d_gene: NA; v_gene: TRBV9; len: 14; abundance: NA; j_gene: TRBJ2-3; CDR3aa: CASSVLQNTDTQYF; CDR3nt: TGTGCCAGCAGCGTTCTACAGAACACAGATACGCAGTATTTT
d_gene: NA; v_gene: TRBV12-3/TRBV12-4; len: 12; abundance: NA; j_gene: TRBJ2-7; CDR3aa: CASSLRNYEQYF; CDR3nt: TGTGCCAGCAGTTTGCGGAACTACGAGCAGTACTTC
d_gene: TRBD2; v_gene: TRBV19; len: 14; abundance: few; j_gene: TRBJ2-7; CDR3aa: CASSIASGSGEQYF; CDR3nt: TGTGCCAGTAGTATAGCTAGCGGGAGTGGCGAGCAGTACTTC
d_gene: NA; v_gene: TRBV5-4; len: 14; abundance: NA; j_gene: TRBJ1-4; CDR3aa: CASSLDSLNEKLFF; CDR3nt: TGTGCCAGCAGCTTGGACAGCCTTAATGAAAAACTGTTTTTT
d_gene: NA; v_gene: TRBV10-3; len: 17; abundance: NA; j_gene: TRBJ2-2; CDR3aa: CAISESDQRVGTGELFF; CDR3nt: TGTGCCATCAGTGAGTCGGACCAGCGGGTGGGCACCGGGGAGCTGTTTTTT
d_gene: NA; v_gene: TRBV2; len: 16; abundance: NA; j_gene: TRBJ1-5; CDR3aa: CASSRPGQNSNQPQHF; CDR3nt: TGTGCCAGCAGTAGGCCGGGACAAAATAGCAATCAGCCCCAGCATTTT
d_gene: TRBD2; v_gene: TRBV11-3; len: 16; abundance: few; j_gene: TRBJ2-5; CDR3aa: CASSPGVAGDQETQYF; CDR3nt: TGTGCCAGCAGCCCCGGGGTAGCGGGCGACCAAGAGACCCAGTACTTC
d_gene: TRBD2; v_gene: TRBV6-2/TRBV6-3; len: 20; abundance: NA; j_gene: TRBJ2-1; CDR3aa: CASSLRTSRQLPSSYNEQFF; CDR3nt: TGTGCCAGCAGTCTACGGACTAGCCGACAGCTCCCCAGCTCCTACAATGAGCAGTTCTTC
d_gene: NA; v_gene: TRBV12-2; len: 15; abundance: NA; j_gene: TRBJ1-3; CDR3aa: CASRFYRVYGNTIYF; CDR3nt: TGTGCAAGTCGCTTTTACAGGGTATACGGAAACACCATATATTTT
d_gene: NA; v_gene: TRBV27; len: 13; abundance: NA; j_gene: TRBJ2-7; CDR3aa: CASSGDISFEQYF; CDR3nt: TGTGCCAGCAGTGGGGACATCTCCTTCGAGCAGTACTTC
d_gene: NA; v_gene: TRBV6-2/TRBV6-3; len: 13; abundance: NA; j_gene: TRBJ1-1; CDR3aa: CASSYNTNTEAFF; CDR3nt: TGTGCCAGCAGTTACAACACGAACACTGAAGCTTTCTTT
d_gene: TRBD2; v_gene: TRBV18; len: 16; abundance: NA; j_gene: TRBJ2-1; CDR3aa: CASSPPGGGSGNEQFF; CDR3nt: TGTGCCAGCTCACCCCCCGGCGGGGGAAGTGGCAATGAGCAGTTCTTC
d_gene: TRBD1; v_gene: TRBV2; len: 15; abundance: many; j_gene: TRBJ2-3; CDR3aa: CASSRDRGATDTQYF; CDR3nt: TGTGCCAGCAGTAGGGACAGGGGCGCGACAGATACGCAGTATTTT
d_gene: NA; v_gene: TRBV4-2; len: 16; abundance: once; j_gene: TRBJ1-1; CDR3aa: CASSQEGAAVNTEAFF; CDR3nt: TGTGCCAGCAGTCAAGAGGGAGCAGCGGTAAACACTGAAGCTTTCTTT
d_gene: NA; v_gene: TRBV6-5; len: 15; abundance: NA; j_gene: TRBJ1-5; CDR3aa: CASSTRQAGNQPQHF; CDR3nt: TGTGCCAGCAGTACCCGACAGGCCGGTAATCAGCCCCAGCATTTT
d_gene: NA; v_gene: TRBV6-5; len: 14; abundance: NA; j_gene: TRBJ2-2; CDR3aa: CASYPTGRTGELFF; CDR3nt: TGTGCCAGCTACCCGACAGGGAGGACCGGGGAGCTGTTTTTT
d_gene: TRBD2; v_gene: TRBV19; len: 14; abundance: NA; j_gene: TRBJ2-5; CDR3aa: CASSSRGGKETQYF; CDR3nt: TGTGCCAGTAGTTCTCGGGGAGGGAAAGAGACCCAGTACTTC
d_gene: NA; v_gene: TRBV7-8; len: 15; abundance: NA; j_gene: TRBJ1-6; CDR3aa: CASSLDGLRNSPLHF; CDR3nt: TGTGCCAGCAGCTTAGATGGCCTCAGGAATTCACCCCTCCACTTT
d_gene: TRBD2; v_gene: TRBV7-2; len: 16; abundance: NA; j_gene: TRBJ2-1; CDR3aa: CASSSRRTSGVNEQFF; CDR3nt: TGTGCCAGCAGCTCCCGCCGGACTAGCGGGGTTAATGAGCAGTTCTTC
d_gene: TRBD1; v_gene: TRBV25-1; len: 18; abundance: NA; j_gene: TRBJ2-1; CDR3aa: CASSHVPGQGPSYNEQFF; CDR3nt: TGTGCCAGCAGTCACGTCCCGGGACAGGGACCCTCCTACAATGAGCAGTTCTTC
d_gene: NA; v_gene: TRBV19; len: 17; abundance: NA; j_gene: TRBJ2-1; CDR3aa: CASSIGGRRLPYNEQFF; CDR3nt: TGTGCCAGTAGTATAGGGGGAAGGAGGCTCCCCTACAATGAGCAGTTCTTC
d_gene: NA; v_gene: TRBV7-9; len: 17; abundance: NA; j_gene: TRBJ1-4; CDR3aa: CASSLAGGPPTNEKLFF; CDR3nt: TGTGCCAGCAGCTTAGCCGGAGGTCCTCCAACTAATGAAAAACTGTTTTTT